These T cell receptor beta chains were read from a single sample in a study of Graves' ophthalmopathy and Graves' hyperthyroidism. From the multiplex PCR reads, TCRdb called clonotypes with MiXCR, one entry per CDR3 protein. The repertoire consists of fewer than 350,000 distinct CDR3 sequences, with 15% to 20% occurring once and the leading ten covering 9% to 15%. The source material was peripheral blood. These receptors originate from an adult man with Graves' ophthalmopathy. The CDR3 runs from the conserved cysteine through the conserved F or W. The order of the fields is CDR3 protein, J gene, V gene.

cdr3_aa: CASSLGVRGQGHSPLHF
j_call: TRBJ1-6
v_call: TRBV12-3/TRBV12-4

cdr3_aa: CASRKGTEAFF
j_call: TRBJ1-1
v_call: TRBV6-5

cdr3_aa: CASSQDPAGGYTF
j_call: TRBJ1-2
v_call: TRBV3-1

cdr3_aa: CASSLEASITEAFF
j_call: TRBJ1-1
v_call: TRBV11-1

cdr3_aa: CASSLTQVLTGELFF
j_call: TRBJ2-2
v_call: TRBV7-2

cdr3_aa: CALDRAEATEAFF
j_call: TRBJ1-1
v_call: TRBV30

cdr3_aa: CSARRAALAYEQYF
j_call: TRBJ2-7
v_call: TRBV20-1

cdr3_aa: CASRAGPQPYEQYF
j_call: TRBJ2-7
v_call: TRBV28

cdr3_aa: CASTISGRAAGELFF
j_call: TRBJ2-2
v_call: TRBV12-3/TRBV12-4

cdr3_aa: CASSLGGQGGETQYF
j_call: TRBJ2-5
v_call: TRBV5-1

cdr3_aa: CASTLRVDAAEAFF
j_call: TRBJ1-1
v_call: TRBV7-9

cdr3_aa: CSASPPEGGSGYTF
j_call: TRBJ1-2
v_call: TRBV20-1

cdr3_aa: CASSVEGAREPSTF
j_call: TRBJ1-2
v_call: TRBV9

cdr3_aa: CASIGTAVLGANVLTF
j_call: TRBJ2-6
v_call: TRBV6-1

cdr3_aa: CAWSVRGEIRVQETQYF
j_call: TRBJ2-5
v_call: TRBV30

cdr3_aa: CASREQGSRAYEQYF
j_call: TRBJ2-7
v_call: TRBV6-1

cdr3_aa: CASSSFMSQHF
j_call: TRBJ1-5
v_call: TRBV2

cdr3_aa: CASSLGKETQYF
j_call: TRBJ2-5
v_call: TRBV5-1

cdr3_aa: CASTLGTEETQYF
j_call: TRBJ2-5
v_call: TRBV7-2

cdr3_aa: CASTEVGETQYF
j_call: TRBJ2-5
v_call: TRBV11-1

cdr3_aa: CASSPGGLGIYEQYF
j_call: TRBJ2-7
v_call: TRBV13

cdr3_aa: CASSQGTADYYGYTF
j_call: TRBJ1-2
v_call: TRBV4-2

cdr3_aa: CASSLIPRYEQYF
j_call: TRBJ2-7
v_call: TRBV7-9

cdr3_aa: CSAMTTETGGYTF
j_call: TRBJ1-2
v_call: TRBV20-1

cdr3_aa: CASSTRDRRFFVEQYF
j_call: TRBJ2-7
v_call: TRBV28

cdr3_aa: CASSLAQGKNIQYF
j_call: TRBJ2-4
v_call: TRBV7-2

cdr3_aa: CASSLVLGVTERANTGELFF
j_call: TRBJ2-2
v_call: TRBV5-1

cdr3_aa: CASSPGTWETQYF
j_call: TRBJ2-5
v_call: TRBV6-1

cdr3_aa: CASSLNGNQPQHF
j_call: TRBJ1-5
v_call: TRBV28

cdr3_aa: CASSVVGDIGNTIYF
j_call: TRBJ1-3
v_call: TRBV9

cdr3_aa: CAIKERGATDTQYF
j_call: TRBJ2-3
v_call: TRBV10-3

cdr3_aa: CASSILGGPNQPQHF
j_call: TRBJ1-5
v_call: TRBV5-6

cdr3_aa: CSRDRVGTEAFF
j_call: TRBJ1-1
v_call: TRBV20-1

cdr3_aa: CASSLRDPTYEQYF
j_call: TRBJ2-7
v_call: TRBV28

cdr3_aa: CASSEVAAIYEQYF
j_call: TRBJ2-7
v_call: TRBV6-1